These 25 T cell receptor beta chains share one sample of origin, sequenced in a study of CD8 T cells in ankylosing spondylitis. Overall study findings and caveats: Typical of ankylosing spondylitis blood, it appeared, was a TCR beta motif of 7 or 8 highly homologous variants.

TCRdb re-derived calls from the 5' RACE reads in MiXCR, one entry per CDR3 protein. This table holds more than 400,000 distinct CDR3 sequences, 5.3% found once. No antigen is known for these receptors. The sequencing sample was made of blood, either unsorted or a sorted T cell fraction (not recorded which). The receptors derive from a male donor with ankylosing spondylitis.

This clonotype was counted at least ten times. The CDR3 DNA follows: TGCGCCAGCAGCTTGGGAGGGGGAATAGAAACTGAAGCTTTCTTT. Translating it yields CASSLGGGIETEAFF. V is TRBV5-1 and J is TRBJ1-1, with D maybe TRBD1 (6 bases). V lost 0 bases and J 5 bases, leaving 14 bases between the germline ends. This CDR3 comprises 15 residues. Germline assignment: CDR1 SGHRS and CDR2 YFSETQ.

J is TRBJ1-1 and V is TRBV20-1, with D perhaps TRBD1 (6 bases). Per the germline V gene, CDR1 is DFQATT and CDR2 is SNEGSKA (reference sequence). The CDR3 extends over 14 amino acids. Trimming took off 7 bases at V and 0 bases at J, with 15 bases between the two ends. CDR3 region: CSDGVPGVNTEAFF. CDR3 nucleotides: TGCAGTGATGGCGTTCCAGGGGTGAACACTGAAGCTTTCTTT.

J is TRBJ2-1 and V is TRBV28; 8 bases match TRBD1. Germline values: CDR1 MDHEN, CDR2 SYDVKM. The junction had 6 bases not matched to a gene; V was cut back by 6 bases and J by 8 bases. The CDR3 runs to 13 residues. The DNA for the CDR3 is TGTGCCAGCAGGACAGGGGAGATAGATGAGCAGTTCTTC. Protein product: CASRTGEIDEQFF.

This clonotype has at least ten counts. The chain recombines TRBV3-1 with TRBJ2-1; D not certain. CDR3 length: 14 residues. The ends were cut back, 4 bases at V and 2 bases at J, with 9 bases in the middle. Germline V CDR1 and CDR2: LGHDT, YNNKEL (reference sequence). CDR3 region: CASSPSTTYNEQFF. CDR3 nucleotides: TGTGCCAGCAGCCCATCGACCACCTACAATGAGCAGTTCTTC.

This clonotype was recorded many times. CDR3 bases: TGCAGTGCTAGGGGAGGGGCTGCCCCCTACGAGCAGTACTTC. It encodes CSARGGAAPYEQYF. V usage is TRBV20-1 and J usage is TRBJ2-7; 7 nucleotides match TRBD2. The V gene end was trimmed by 3 bases and the J gene end by 2 bases; junction bases not matched to a gene: 7. CDR1 DFQATT and CDR2 SNEGSKA come from the germline V gene (reference sequence). The CDR3 sequence is 14 residues long.

The CDR3 nucleotides read TGTGCCAGGAGCCCCCGGTCCTACAATGAGCAGTTCTTC. This gives the protein CARSPRSYNEQFF. The J gene is TRBJ2-1, the V gene TRBV5-6; unclear D gene. The V end lost 8 bases, the J end lost 1 base, and 10 bases lay between the germline ends. From germline, CDR1 is SGHDT and CDR2 YYEEEE. The CDR3 is made up of 13 amino acids.

This clonotype was seen at least ten times. V usage is TRBV13 and J usage is TRBJ2-7; 7 bases align to TRBD1. In germline, CDR1 is PRHDT, CDR2 FYEKMQ (reference sequence). The CDR3 is 14 amino acids. Unmatched junction bases numbered 5, after V lost 4 bases and J lost 2 bases. CDR3 nucleotide sequence: TGTGCCAGCAGCTCGACAGGGAAGACCTACGAGCAGTACTTC. Encoded protein: CASSSTGKTYEQYF.

This clonotype came up many times. The V gene is TRBV5-1, the J gene TRBJ2-1; TRBD1 matches at 7 bases. In germline, CDR1 is SGHRS, CDR2 YFSETQ. Losses at the gene ends were 1 base for V and 4 bases for J; bases not matched to a gene: 5. The CDR3 has 15 residues. CDR3 protein: CASSLHLGQYNEQFF. CDR3 nucleotides: TGCGCCAGCAGCTTGCATTTGGGACAGTACAATGAGCAGTTCTTC.

The chain joins TRBV7-2 to TRBJ2-7, with D hard to call. The germline V gene has CDR1 SGHTA and CDR2 FQGNSA. This CDR3 is 15 amino acids long. The V and J ends lost 1 base and 2 bases respectively, with 12 bases between them. The CDR3 bases are TGTGCCAGCAGCTTAGGGTCGCCCCCCGCCTACGAGCAGTACTTC. Translation gives CASSLGSPPAYEQYF.

This clonotype was observed many times. The chain couples TRBV12-3 or TRBV12-4 to TRBJ1-5, with 9 bases lining up with TRBD1. This CDR3 contains 15 residues. The V gene end was trimmed by 6 bases and the J gene end by 4 bases; junction bases not matched to a gene: 7. DNA of the CDR3: TGTGCCAGCAGCTACGACAGGGGGTATAATCAGCCCCAGCATTTT. This gives the protein CASSYDRGYNQPQHF.

This clonotype was seen at least ten times. CDR3 DNA: TGCAGCGCCCGGAGGGGGTTCCAAGAGACCCAGTACTTC. The encoded protein is CSARRGFQETQYF. The chain links TRBV29-1 to TRBJ2-5; TRBD1 or TRBD2 may be the D gene (6 bases each). In germline, CDR1 is SQVTM, CDR2 ANQGSEA. The CDR3 has 13 residues. V was pared by 7 bases and J by 1 base, with 13 bases between.

This clonotype was seen ten or more times. The rearrangement uses TRBV28 and TRBJ2-7; the match to TRBD2 covers 7 bases. This CDR3 comprises 14 residues. Germline V CDR1 and CDR2: MDHEN, SYDVKM. The trim removed 3 bases at V and 0 bases at J, leaving 2 bases unmatched. The CDR3: CASSFSGHSYEQYF. The CDR3 DNA follows: TGTGCCAGCAGTTTTAGCGGGCACTCCTACGAGCAGTACTTC.

The chain combines TRBV9 with TRBJ1-6; D remains unclear. The CDR3 has 17 amino acids. V lost 4 bases, J lost 4 bases, and 18 bases lay in between. Germline V gives CDR1 SGDLS, CDR2 YYNGEE. The DNA for the CDR3 is TGTGCCAGCAGCTCCGGGCCCCGTCGATCGTATAATTCACCCCTCCACTTT. It specifies CASSSGPRRSYNSPLHF.

This clonotype was counted ten times or more. The gene calls are TRBV27 and TRBJ2-1; D gene unclear. This CDR3 spans 12 amino acids. The V gene lost 10 bases and the J gene lost 6 bases, with 13 bases spanning the gap. The V gene's germline CDR1 is MNHEY and CDR2 SMNVEV (reference sequence). CDR3 bases: TGTGCCACTTGGGCAAGCCCCAATGAGCAGTTCTTC. It is translated as CATWASPNEQFF.

At least ten counts were recorded for this clonotype. This chain uses TRBV29-1 with TRBJ1-5, with 8 bases fitting TRBD1. From germline, CDR1 is SQVTM and CDR2 ANQGSEA. The CDR3 totals 15 residues. With V trimmed by 4 bases and J by 5 bases, 10 bases remained unmatched. This CDR3 is CSVGQGAIGDQPQHF. The DNA for the CDR3 is TGCAGCGTTGGGCAGGGGGCGATTGGAGATCAGCCCCAGCATTTT.

In its sample, this clonotype was seen many times. The J gene is TRBJ1-2, the V gene TRBV7-2; tentative D call: TRBD1 (6 bases). The germline V gene encodes CDR1 SGHTA and CDR2 FQGNSA. Trimming shortened V by 5 bases and J by 5 bases, and 21 bases separated the two germline ends. The CDR3 extends over 16 amino acids. The chain's CDR3 is CASSPNPRGSLYGYTF. CDR3 coding DNA: TGTGCCAGCAGCCCAAACCCCAGGGGCTCCTTATATGGCTACACCTTC. Drawing the rest from reference TRBV7-2 and TRBJ1-2, the complete variable domain is GAGVSQSPSNKVTEKGKDVELRCDPISGHTALYWYRQSLGQGLEFLIYFQGNSAPDKSGLPSDRFSAERTGGSVSTLTIQRTQQEDSAVYLCASSPNPRGSLYGYTFGSGTRLTVV.

This clonotype was seen a handful of times. V is TRBV10-1 and J is TRBJ2-2; 10 bases line up with TRBD1. Trimming at V came to 8 bases and at J to 3 bases, leaving 3 bases not matched to a gene. Germline CDR1 and CDR2: WNHNN and SYGVQD (reference sequence). This CDR3 is 14 amino acids long. Here the CDR3 DNA reads TGCGCCAGCCGTGGGACAGGGGACACCGGGGAGCTGTTTTTT. Its protein product is CASRGTGDTGELFF.

This clonotype was recorded at least ten times. The chain couples TRBV4-1 to TRBJ2-1; D possibly matches TRBD1 or TRBD2 (5 bases each). The ends were cut back, 1 base at V and 7 bases at J, with 8 bases in the middle. Per the germline V gene, CDR1 is MGHRA and CDR2 is YSYEKL. The CDR3 consists of 13 residues. Here the CDR3 DNA reads TGCGCCAGCAGCCAAGTGGGGGTTAATGAGCAGTTCTTC. Translated: CASSQVGVNEQFF.

This clonotype has a count of ten or more. The chain employs TRBV20-1 and TRBJ2-1; D may match TRBD1 or TRBD2 (5 bases each). This CDR3 spans 10 amino acids. The V end lost 5 bases, the J end lost 13 bases, and 12 bases lay between the germline ends. Germline V gene lookup returns CDR1 DFQATT and CDR2 SNEGSKA (reference sequence). The CDR3 loop is CSAGPGPQFF. CDR3 in DNA: TGCAGTGCTGGACCGGGACCACAGTTCTTC.

This clonotype was recorded at least ten times. This rearrangement joins TRBV20-1 to TRBJ2-2, with D unclear. Germline CDR1 reads DFQATT; CDR2 reads SNEGSKA (reference sequence). The CDR3 contains 12 residues. V was pared by 6 bases and J by 1 base, with 6 bases between. This CDR3 reads CSARKNTGELFF. CDR3 sequence (DNA): TGCAGTGCCAGAAAGAACACCGGGGAGCTGTTTTTT.

This clonotype was detected ten times or more. This rearrangement joins TRBV29-1 to TRBJ1-2; D ambiguous. CDR3 length: 12 amino acids. V gave up 5 bases and J gave up 4 bases, with 11 bases separating them. The V gene's germline CDR1 is SQVTM and CDR2 ANQGSEA. The CDR3 DNA reads TGCAGCGTTATAGACGGAAGCTATGGCTACACCTTC. Amino acid sequence: CSVIDGSYGYTF. The variable domain in full, completed from reference TRBV29-1 and TRBJ1-2, reads SAVISQKPSRDICQRGTSLTIQCQVDSQVTMMFWYRQQPGQSLTLIATANQGSEATYESGFVIDKFPISRPNLTFSTLTVSNMSPEDSSIYLCSVIDGSYGYTFGSGTRLTVV.

There are many counts of this clonotype. The rearrangement links TRBV6-1 to TRBJ2-1; possible D gene TRBD2, 7 bases. Germline V gene data show CDR1 as MNHNS and CDR2 as SASEGT. V lost 7 bases and J 4 bases, leaving 20 bases between the germline ends. The CDR3 consists of 16 residues. CDR3 region: CASTVGGQGHYNEQFF. DNA of the CDR3: TGTGCCAGCACCGTCGGGGGGCAAGGGCATTACAATGAGCAGTTCTTC.

This clonotype was counted many times. The DNA of the CDR3 is TGCAGTGCTAGGCCCGGGTCAGGGAATCAGCCCCAGCATTTT. Residues: CSARPGSGNQPQHF. The chain uses TRBV20-1 and TRBJ1-5, with a possible D match to TRBD1 (5 bases). The CDR3 consists of 14 residues. The germline V and J ends were trimmed by 3 bases and 4 bases, with 13 bases remaining between them. The germline CDR1 and CDR2 sequences are DFQATT and SNEGSKA (reference sequence).

This clonotype was counted many times. The rearrangement links TRBV25-1 to TRBJ2-3; D ambiguous. This CDR3 spans 17 amino acids. Germline CDR1 MGHDK, CDR2 SYGVNS. Trimming removed 1 base at V and 0 bases at J, with 14 bases between. The CDR3: CASSELTALPSTDTQYF. The CDR3 coding sequence is TGTGCCAGCAGTGAATTGACCGCACTCCCTAGCACAGATACGCAGTATTTT.

This clonotype has ten or more counts. This chain uses TRBV7-9 with TRBJ2-4; D not resolved. Per the germline V gene, CDR1 is SEHNR and CDR2 is FQNEAQ (reference sequence). This CDR3 spans 16 amino acids. V was clipped by 6 bases and J by 0 bases, with 15 bases between them. As DNA, the CDR3 is TGTGCCAGCAGTTCTCCGGCCCCCTTAGCCAAAAACATTCAGTACTTC. Amino acid sequence: CASSSPAPLAKNIQYF.